Sequencing of this T cell receptor (beta chain) was carried out in a study of CD8 T cells in ankylosing spondylitis. Germline V gene sequence: CDR1 LGHNA, CDR2 YSLEER. V gave up 1 base and J gave up 2 bases, with 5 bases separating them. The CDR3 has 13 amino acids. Libraries for TCR beta were made by quantitative 5'-RACE with molecular barcodes. TCRdb used MiXCR to reprocess the 5' RACE reads, holding one entry per CDR3 protein. The sample includes some 26,000 distinct CDR3 sequences, around a sixth seen only once; the top ten take around 27%. Study-level points and caveats: Several of the motif variants were reported before in synovial fluid and blood from reactive arthritis. There was a TCR beta motif, made of several highly homologous variants, that appeared characteristic of ankylosing spondylitis blood. According to the report, clones linked to the disease were significantly enriched in matched synovial fluid samples taken from ankylosing spondylitis patients.

Worth noting for this clonotype: No antigen is known for it.

This TCR came from a male donor with ankylosing spondylitis or in good health (not recorded which). Sequencing input: blood. J is TRBJ2-5 and V is TRBV4-3; D remains unclear. CDR3 in amino acids: CASSQGHQETQYF. The CDR3 DNA reads TGCGCCAGCAGCCAAGGCCATCAAGAGACCCAGTACTTC.